What follows are 8 T cell receptor beta chains derived from one specimen sequenced in a study of cytomegalovirus exposure and HLA in healthy donors. Both 60 Vbeta primers and 13 Jbeta primers went into the PCR. Profiling relied on immunoSEQ multiplex PCR, and the TCRdb table lists in-frame clones only, not all of them. This sample has roughly 140,000 clones, with over 60% found just once. Input material: PBMCs. The source of these receptors is a woman under 40 in good health and CMV-seronegative.

The rearrangement links TRBV7-9 to TRBJ2-7, with D possibly being TRBD1 (6 bases). The germline V gene encodes CDR1 SEHNR and CDR2 FQNEAQ (reference sequence). This CDR3 is 14 amino acids long. V lost 4 bases and J 3 bases, leaving 13 bases between the germline ends. In DNA form, the CDR3 reads TGTGCCAGCAGCTCCACAGGACAGATCTACGAGCAGTACTTC. This encodes CASSSTGQIYEQYF.

The chain joins TRBV7-8 to TRBJ1-1; D uncertain. With 3 bases removed from V and 1 base from J, the gap between germline ends came to 6 bases. This CDR3 spans 13 amino acids. Germline V lookup: CDR1 SGHVS, CDR2 FQNEAQ. The CDR3 region has the DNA TGTGCCAGCAGCTTTCCAGGGAACACTGAAGCTTTCTTT. Protein: CASSFPGNTEAFF. Full variable domain (missing parts from reference TRBV7-8 and TRBJ1-1): GAGVSQSPRYKVAKRGQDVALRCDPISGHVSLFWYQQALGQGPEFLTYFQNEAQLDKSGLPSDRFFAERPEGSVSTLKIQRTQQEDSAVYLCASSFPGNTEAFFGQGTRLTVV.

This clone appeared a single time. The chain has TRBV6-1 and TRBJ1-2; no clear D gene. V was shortened by 3 bases and J by 7 bases, with 9 bases between the two germline ends. Germline V gene sequence: CDR1 MNHNS, CDR2 SASEGT. The CDR3 has 12 amino acids. The chain's CDR3 is CASSDPSGGYTF. In nucleotides, the CDR3 is TGTGCCAGCAGTGACCCCAGTGGTGGCTACACCTTC.

This chain joins TRBV4-1 and TRBJ1-6; tentative D call: TRBD1 (6 bases). The CDR3 covers 16 residues. Germline V lookup: CDR1 MGHRA, CDR2 YSYEKL. The ends were cut back, 8 bases at V and 9 bases at J, with 23 bases in the middle. CDR3 loop: CASGTTQGSRGSPLHF. The CDR3 DNA follows: TGCGCCAGCGGGACGACACAGGGAAGTAGGGGTTCACCCCTCCACTTT.

The V gene is TRBV30, the J gene TRBJ2-7, with 7 bases that match TRBD1. This CDR3 has 14 amino acids. Germline CDR1 is GTSNPN and CDR2 is SVGIG (reference sequence). J was trimmed by 0 bases and V by 0 bases; bases with no gene match: 2. Written as DNA, the CDR3 is TGTGCCTGGAGTGTACAGGGGAGCTCCTACGAGCAGTACTTC. Its protein is CAWSVQGSSYEQYF.

This chain uses TRBV29-1 with TRBJ2-3; 10 positions match TRBD1. V lost 4 bases, J lost 0 bases, and 1 base stayed unmatched. The CDR3 extends over 14 amino acids. Germline lookup yields CDR1 SQVTM and CDR2 ANQGSEA. The CDR3 sequence: CSVGTGGSTDTQYF. The CDR3 DNA sequence: TGCAGCGTTGGGACAGGGGGGAGCACAGATACGCAGTATTTT.

The chain joins TRBV18 to TRBJ2-7, with D possibly TRBD1 on 6 matching bases. Between the trimmed V and J ends, which lost 6 bases and 2 bases, there was a span of 14 bases. CDR3 length: 14 residues. CDR1 KGHSH and CDR2 LQKENI come from the germline V gene. CDR3 sequence (DNA): TGTGCCAGCTCGTCTGACAAGGGGGCCTACGAGCAGTACTTC. Translated: CASSSDKGAYEQYF.

V and J are TRBV19 and TRBJ2-5; no definite D call. Per the germline V gene, CDR1 is LNHDA and CDR2 is SQIVND (reference sequence). V was trimmed by 0 bases and J by 5 bases, leaving 10 bases between them. The CDR3 loop spans 14 amino acids. CDR3 DNA: TGTGCCAGTAGTATAGAGCGAAGGCGGGAGACCCAGTACTTC. This encodes CASSIERRRETQYF.